These 15 T cell receptor beta chains were all obtained from the same sample, sequenced in a study of T cell responses to AZD1222 COVID-19 vaccine (dated by TCRdb to 2020 to 2022). Libraries were prepared through the immunoSEQ multiplex PCR assay. TCRdb mirrors the immuneACCESS table, restricted to in-frame sequences. Some clones are absent from its copies; in checked studies, under half trace to an unresolved V gene, and the reason for the others is unknown. This sample comprises some 150,000 clones, approximately 90% of them detected only once. Around 5% of the sample is in the top ten clones. According to the study, the label for this sample's time point signals: baseline before first vaccination. The sample here was peripheral blood, taken on day 0 of AZD1222 vaccination. These receptors all come from an adult in good health.

The chain joins TRBV5-4 to TRBJ1-1; D possibly corresponds to TRBD1 (5 bases). Trimming left V 0 bases short and J 1 base short, with 7 bases between. The CDR3 has 14 amino acids. Looked up from germline, CDR1 is SGHNT and CDR2 is YYREEE (reference sequence). The CDR3 DNA follows: TGTGCCAGCAGCTTGGCAGGACAGAACACTGAAGCTTTCTTT. Amino acids: CASSLAGQNTEAFF.

This rearrangement joins TRBV4-1 to TRBJ1-2; TRBD1 matches 8 bases. Germline loops: CDR1 MGHRA, CDR2 YSYEKL. Unmatched junction bases numbered 14, after V lost 3 bases and J lost 5 bases. CDR3 size: 17 residues. The CDR3 region has the DNA TGCGCCAGCAGCCATTCCATCGGGACAGGTGGATCTTATGGCTACACCTTC. It translates to CASSHSIGTGGSYGYTF.

The V gene is TRBV7-6, the J gene TRBJ2-1, with 10 bases identical to TRBD2. With 5 bases clipped from V and 5 bases from J, the junction kept 6 bases outside the gene matches. The germline gives CDR1 SGHVS, CDR2 FNYEAQ. This CDR3 region has 15 residues. The CDR3 reads CASSGLAGVHNEQFF. The CDR3 DNA sequence: TGTGCCAGCAGCGGGCTAGCGGGGGTCCACAATGAGCAGTTCTTC.

The rearrangement joins TRBV28 to TRBJ2-7; D is ambiguous. Trimming took 5 bases from V and 5 from J, leaving 13 bases between them. The CDR3 length is 13 residues. CDR1 is MDHEN and CDR2 is SYDVKM in the germline V gene. The CDR3 DNA sequence: TGTGCCAGCAGTCCCGAGTCGCTCAACGAGCAGTACTTC. This translates into CASSPESLNEQYF.

The rearrangement links TRBV29-1 to TRBJ1-2, with D possibly TRBD1 on 6 matching bases. Germline lookup yields CDR1 SQVTM and CDR2 ANQGSEA. The V end was cut by 4 bases, the J end by 6 bases, with 12 bases between. This CDR3 is 12 amino acids long. The CDR3 loop is CSVAGGEDGYTF. The CDR3 DNA reads as TGCAGCGTTGCCGGGGGCGAGGATGGCTACACCTTC.

This clone was counted only a few times. The V call is TRBV5-4, the J call TRBJ2-7; 8 bases are a match to TRBD2. Losses at the gene ends were 10 bases for V and 3 bases for J; bases not matched to a gene: 9. The CDR3 totals 13 residues. Germline loops: CDR1 SGHNT, CDR2 YYREEE (reference sequence). The DNA of the CDR3 is TGTGCCTCTTCGGGGGGGAGGAGCTACGAGCAGTACTTC. Its translation is CASSGGRSYEQYF.

This clone was counted once. V usage is TRBV6-5 and J usage is TRBJ1-1; 11 bases match TRBD1. Germline V CDR1 and CDR2: MNHEY, SVGAGI. Trimming at V came to 2 bases and at J to 4 bases, leaving 6 bases not matched to a gene. This CDR3 spans 16 amino acids. This CDR3 reads CASSYHGQGASTEAFF. CDR3 nucleotides: TGTGCCAGCAGTTACCATGGACAGGGGGCGAGCACTGAAGCTTTCTTT.

The chain has TRBV9 and TRBJ2-1; 9 nucleotides line up with TRBD2. Germline lookup yields CDR1 SGDLS and CDR2 YYNGEE. The CDR3 totals 16 residues. Unmatched junction bases numbered 16, after V lost 6 bases and J lost 9 bases. Here the CDR3 DNA reads TGTGCCAGCACCCCAGGGGCGGGGGGGCCCTGGAGTGAGCAGTTCTTC. Translating gives CASTPGAGGPWSEQFF.

The chain combines TRBV28 with TRBJ1-1, with 8 positions matching TRBD1. The CDR3 covers 17 residues. Trimming took 2 bases from V and 0 from J; bases not matched to a gene: 8. Germline CDR1 and CDR2: MDHEN and SYDVKM. CDR3 loop: CASSLDRGTLMNTEAFF. In DNA, the CDR3 is TGTGCCAGCAGTTTAGACAGGGGCACTCTTATGAACACTGAAGCTTTCTTT.

The rearrangement uses TRBV11-3 and TRBJ2-1; 9 positions agree with TRBD2. Germline V CDR1 and CDR2: SGHNT, YENEEA. Trimming at V came to 5 bases and at J to 6 bases, leaving 8 bases not matched to a gene. There are 15 residues in the CDR3. The CDR3 is CASSPGTSRGNEQFF. The CDR3 DNA sequence: TGTGCCAGCAGCCCAGGGACTAGCCGAGGCAATGAGCAGTTCTTC.

This chain joins TRBV10-3 and TRBJ1-2; 7 bases are shared with TRBD1. Germline-derived CDR1 and CDR2 are ENHRY and SYGVKD. There are 16 residues in the CDR3. Losses at the gene ends were 0 bases for V and 0 bases for J; bases not matched to a gene: 4. DNA of the CDR3: TGTGCCATCAGTGAGTCGAGGGGGACAGCTAACTATGGCTACACCTTC. Residues: CAISESRGTANYGYTF.

The genes are TRBV12-3 or TRBV12-4 and TRBJ2-5; the match to TRBD1 covers 7 bases. Trimming cost V 7 bases and J 9 bases; bases outside gene matches: 5. The CDR3 extends over 11 amino acids. The CDR3 region has the DNA TGTGCCAGCAATGTACAGGGGCCCCAGTACTTC. It yields the protein CASNVQGPQYF.

This chain connects TRBV7-9 to TRBJ1-6; TRBD1 aligns across 7 bases. With 5 bases clipped from V and 3 bases from J, the junction kept 4 bases outside the gene matches. This CDR3 contains 15 residues. Germline V gene sequence: CDR1 SEHNR, CDR2 FQNEAQ (reference sequence). CDR3 coding DNA: TGTGCCAGCAGCGCCACAGGGGTCTATAATTCACCCCTCCACTTT. Encoded protein: CASSATGVYNSPLHF.

The V and J genes are TRBV5-4 and TRBJ1-1, with D maybe TRBD1 (6 bases). The germline CDR1 and CDR2 sequences are SGHNT and YYREEE (reference sequence). Trimming cost V 4 bases and J 0 bases, with 10 bases left between them. The CDR3 has 14 amino acids. The CDR3 region has the DNA TGTGCCAGCAGCGCGCAGGGGTTGAACACTGAAGCTTTCTTT. The encoded protein is CASSAQGLNTEAFF.

The genes are TRBV6-5 and TRBJ2-3, with 9 bases lining up with TRBD2. Germline CDR1 MNHEY, CDR2 SVGAGI. CDR3 length equals 14 residues. The V and J ends lost 4 bases and 5 bases, in that order; junction bases with no gene match: 4. The CDR3 here is CASSSTSGRDTQYF. In nucleotides, the CDR3 is TGTGCCAGCAGTTCCACTAGCGGGCGAGATACGCAGTATTTT.